The present T cell receptor (beta chain) was sequenced within a study of beta chain features in type 1 diabetes. Across the whole study: Patients and healthy donors were similar in age, gender and cell yields.

Expressed TCRB transcripts were sequenced, since all the RNA that had been isolated was reverse transcribed. The method was immunoSEQ multiplex PCR; TCRdb's version includes in-frame clones alone and lacks a portion of them. The sample lists under 500,000 clones, 30% occurring once. Central memory, naive, regulatory and stem cell-like memory CD4+ cells were sorted by CD45RO/CCR7/CD25/CD127/CD95/CD27. Germline V gene data show CDR1 as SGDLS and CDR2 as YYNGEE. This CDR3 region has 13 residues. Trimming removed 4 bases at V and 6 bases at J, with 14 bases between. The study, taken as a whole, reports: Short templates might get an advantage during PCR, and this would be equal in patients and controls.

Regarding this clone: Its matching antigen is unknown.

Sequencing was done on a sample of naive CD4+ T cells from blood. The sequence came from a man aged 18 to 30 in good health. This chain connects TRBV9 to TRBJ2-7, with D possibly TRBD2 on 5 matching bases. CDR3 residues: CASSFDPGGEQYF. CDR3 coding DNA: TGTGCCAGCAGCTTCGACCCAGGAGGCGAGCAGTACTTC. The variable domain in full, with the rest retrieved from reference TRBV9 and TRBJ2-7, is DSGVTQTPKHLITATGQRVTLRCSPRSGDLSVYWYQQSLDQGLQFLIQYYNGEERAKGNILERFSAQQFPDLHSELNLSSLELGDSALYFCASSFDPGGEQYFGPGTRLTVT.